The sequence of this TCR beta chain was determined in a study of T cell repertoires in cytomegalovirus infection. As for the study in general: CMV infection plus the matching HLA type was flagged by public TCR beta signatures.

A single record per CDR3 protein comes from TCRdb applying MiXCR to the reads. The sample holds around 490,000 distinct CDR3 sequences, around 27% seen once. The CDR3 is 15 residues long. Trimming took 5 bases from V and 6 from J; bases not matched to a gene: 12. The germline gives CDR1 LNHDA, CDR2 SQIVND (reference sequence). The gene calls are TRBV19 and TRBJ1-1; 7 bases are a match to TRBD1. The source is a human donor in good health (CMV status not recorded). Some clones in this sample may be carry-over from other donors' samples. Sequenced sample: PBMCs. Written as DNA, the CDR3 is TGTGCCAGTAGTCTTCAACAGGGGCGCGCCGCTGAAGCTTTCTTT. Translated, it gives CASSLQQGRAAEAFF.